This record covers a single TCR beta chain. The germline V and J ends were trimmed by 2 bases and 1 base, with 12 bases remaining between them. The germline gives CDR1 SGHTA, CDR2 FQGNSA. The length of the CDR3 is 16 residues. This specimen comes from a study of control samples from healthy donors and cancer patients. Sequencing used immunoSEQ multiplex PCR; TCRdb keeps in-frame clones, though not all of them. The sample records under 130,000 clones, roughly four fifths being singletons. The material sequenced was blood. This clonotype originated in a woman aged 45-59 years in good health. The rearrangement links TRBV7-2 to TRBJ1-5; no clear D gene. Here the CDR3 reads CASSLFPRGSNQPQHF. In DNA, the CDR3 is TGTGCCAGCAGCTTATTCCCCCGAGGGAGCAATCAGCCCCAGCATTTT.